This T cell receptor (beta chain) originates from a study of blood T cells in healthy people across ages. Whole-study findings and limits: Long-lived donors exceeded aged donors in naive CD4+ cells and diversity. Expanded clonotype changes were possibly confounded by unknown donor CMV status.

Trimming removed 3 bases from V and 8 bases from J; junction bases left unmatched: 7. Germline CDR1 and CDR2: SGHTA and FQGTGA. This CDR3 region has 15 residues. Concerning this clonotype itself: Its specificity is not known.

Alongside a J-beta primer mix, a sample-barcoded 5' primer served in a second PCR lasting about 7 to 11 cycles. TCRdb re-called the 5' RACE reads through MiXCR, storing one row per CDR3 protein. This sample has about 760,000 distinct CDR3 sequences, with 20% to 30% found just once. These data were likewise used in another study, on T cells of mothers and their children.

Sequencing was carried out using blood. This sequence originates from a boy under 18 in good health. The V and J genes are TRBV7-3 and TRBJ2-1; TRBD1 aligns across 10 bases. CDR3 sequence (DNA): TGTGCCAGCAGCTTCTCCGGGACAGGGGACCATGAGCAGTTCTTC. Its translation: CASSFSGTGDHEQFF.